This record covers a single T cell receptor (beta chain). The sample is drawn from a study of glioma-infiltrating T cells after dendritic cell vaccination. For the study at large: Dendritic cells derived from monocytes and pulsed with autologous tumor lysate formed the vaccine.

The CDR3 is made up of 15 amino acids. The V and J ends lost 5 bases and 2 bases respectively, with 14 bases between them. Germline CDR1 is SEHNR and CDR2 is FQNEAQ (reference sequence). The primer mix had 60 V beta and 13 J beta primers. Some clones are missing from TCRdb's copy, which holds only in-frame ones; the method was immunoSEQ multiplex PCR. Of 85,000 to 110,000 clones in the sample, approximately 80% were seen once. The source was blood, collected before dendritic cell vaccination. This receptor was identified in a human donor with glioblastoma. V and J are TRBV7-9 and TRBJ2-3; a weak D match, TRBD2 (6 bases). In nucleotides, the CDR3 is TGTGCCAGCAGCGCGCGGGACTTCTTCACAGATACGCAGTATTTT. It encodes CASSARDFFTDTQYF.